The entry that follows covers one T cell receptor beta chain sequence. Assignment of participants to cohorts was predicated upon participant-reported clinical history. Recovered status applied to Cohort 3 donors who had two consecutive negative PCRs. It also applied to those with clearance or with symptom resolution. V shed 0 bases and J shed 0 bases, with 7 bases lying between them. Germline loops: CDR1 SGHRS, CDR2 YFSETQ. This CDR3 has 15 amino acids. In the source study's methods: Amplification from reference gene primers served as the basis for estimated nucleated cell counts. Profiling relied on immunoSEQ multiplex PCR, and the TCRdb table lists in-frame clones only, not all of them. V, J and clone size derive from that table, while D and trimming were established from the DNA sequence. The table lists hundreds of thousands of clones, 82% of them singletons, with approximately 3.6% in the top ten.

The entry originates in a study of blood T cell repertoires in COVID-19. As for the study in general: Specimens from acute and convalescent COVID-19 originated in the United States, Italy and Spain.

Material for sequencing was PBMCs or T cells enriched from blood (not recorded which). The TCR was taken from a woman aged 55-69 years who had recovered from COVID-19. J is TRBJ2-4 and V is TRBV5-1; tentatively, D is TRBD2 (5 bases). The CDR3 nucleotides read TGCGCCAGCAGCTTGGGACTACTAGCCAAAAACATTCAGTACTTC. The encoded protein is CASSLGLLAKNIQYF.